The 24 T cell receptor beta chains below were found in one sample sequenced in a study of T cell repertoires in cytomegalovirus infection. TCRdb re-analysed the reads in MiXCR, keeping a single row per CDR3 protein. This table has fewer than 350,000 distinct CDR3 sequences, about 17% appearing once. Sequencing was done on a sample of PBMCs. The source of these receptors is a human donor in good health (CMV status not recorded). Some clones in this sample may be carry-over from other donors' samples.

The gene calls are TRBV6-6 and TRBJ1-6; 7 bases agree with TRBD1. V was clipped by 2 bases and J by 10 bases; unmatched bases: 11. Germline V gene data show CDR1 as MNHNY and CDR2 as SVGAGI (reference sequence). The CDR3 totals 16 residues. CDR3 nucleotide sequence: TGTGCCAGCAGTTACCCTCCGGGACAGAGAGGCTCACCCCTCCACTTT. Its protein is CASSYPPGQRGSPLHF.

This clonotype was detected ten times or more. The J gene is TRBJ1-1, the V gene TRBV5-6, with D possibly being TRBD1 (6 bases). The length of the CDR3 is 19 residues. Deletions cut 0 bases from V and 5 bases from J, with 26 bases between. Germline values: CDR1 SGHDT, CDR2 YYEEEE. CDR3 in amino acids: CASSLVGALSYLQGTEAFF. CDR3 bases: TGTGCCAGCAGCTTGGTGGGGGCTTTATCTTACTTACAGGGAACTGAAGCTTTCTTT.

This clonotype was picked up a small number of times. This chain links TRBV20-1 with TRBJ2-5, with 9 bases that match TRBD2. From germline, CDR1 is DFQATT and CDR2 SNEGSKA (reference sequence). This CDR3 is 18 amino acids long. V lost 0 bases to trimming and J lost 3 bases; unmatched junction nucleotides: 14. The CDR3 reads CSARDFGGGAFGKETQYF. For the CDR3, the DNA is TGCAGTGCTAGAGATTTCGGCGGGGGGGCGTTTGGGAAAGAGACCCAGTACTTC.

There are a few counts of this clonotype. The chain uses TRBV20-1 and TRBJ2-3; TRBD2 matches at 10 bases. Germline V CDR1 and CDR2: DFQATT, SNEGSKA (reference sequence). Losses at the gene ends were 5 bases for V and 4 bases for J; bases not matched to a gene: 12. This CDR3 is built from 16 residues. The CDR3: CSASSTSGVFADTQYF. CDR3 sequence (DNA): TGCAGTGCTTCATCAACTAGCGGGGTTTTCGCAGATACGCAGTATTTT.

This clonotype turned up a few times. This chain links TRBV6-2 or TRBV6-3 with TRBJ2-7, with D unresolved. The CDR3 runs 11 residues. The germline gives CDR1 MNHEY, CDR2 SVGEGT. V lost 2 bases to trimming and J lost 5 bases, with 4 bases between them. The CDR3 DNA is TGTGCCAGCAGTTACGAGGACGAGCAGTACTTC. Its translation: CASSYEDEQYF.

In this sample, this clonotype turned up a few times. The gene calls are TRBV7-9 and TRBJ2-7; perhaps TRBD1 as D (6 bases). Trimming stripped 5 bases from V and 4 bases from J, with 12 bases between. Germline V gives CDR1 SEHNR, CDR2 FQNEAQ (reference sequence). The CDR3 loop spans 13 amino acids. CDR3 sequence (DNA): TGTGCCAGCAGCCCAGGGGCTTCGTACGAGCAGTACTTC. Its protein product is CASSPGASYEQYF. The whole variable domain, remainder taken from reference TRBV7-9 and TRBJ2-7, is DTGVSQNPRHKITKRGQNVTFRCDPISEHNRLYWYRQTLGQGPEFLTYFQNEAQLEKSRLLSDRFSAERPKGSFSTLEIQRTEQGDSAMYLCASSPGASYEQYFGPGTRLTVT.

V is TRBV12-3 or TRBV12-4 and J is TRBJ1-4; tentative D call: TRBD1 (5 bases). V shed 4 bases and J shed 0 bases, with 12 bases lying between them. The CDR3 is made up of 16 amino acids. The CDR3 protein is CASSSSAGATNEKLFF. The CDR3 coding sequence is TGTGCCAGCAGTTCATCGGCGGGGGCAACTAATGAAAAACTGTTTTTT.

V usage is TRBV20-1 and J usage is TRBJ1-1, with a possible D match to TRBD1 (5 bases). Per the germline V gene, CDR1 is DFQATT and CDR2 is SNEGSKA (reference sequence). Deletions cut 1 base from V and 0 bases from J, with 12 bases between. This CDR3 contains 15 residues. The CDR3 loop is CSARVPRGVNTEAFF. DNA of the CDR3: TGCAGTGCTAGAGTCCCACGAGGGGTGAACACTGAAGCTTTCTTT.

This clonotype has more than one count but fewer than ten. The rearrangement links TRBV28 to TRBJ2-1; 9 bases map to TRBD1. In germline, CDR1 is MDHEN, CDR2 SYDVKM. The CDR3 spans 15 residues. V was pared by 6 bases and J by 2 bases, with 5 bases of the junction left unmatched. The CDR3 DNA is TGTGCCAGCAGCAGAGGGACAGGGACCTACAATGAGCAGTTCTTC. This sequence encodes CASSRGTGTYNEQFF.

This clonotype is a singleton in its sample. The V call is TRBV7-2, the J call TRBJ2-7, with a possible D match to TRBD2 (6 bases). V dropped 5 bases and J dropped 3 bases, with 14 bases sitting between them. Germline V gene data show CDR1 as SGHTA and CDR2 as FQGNSA. CDR3 length: 14 residues. The CDR3, as DNA: TGTGCCAGCAGCGAGGCTTGGGGGGACTACGAGCAGTACTTC. Protein sequence: CASSEAWGDYEQYF.

This clonotype was picked up a small number of times. The chain employs TRBV11-2 and TRBJ1-1; a weak D match, TRBD1 (5 bases). Trimming pared 1 base from V and 5 bases from J, leaving 11 bases between. CDR1 is SGHAT, CDR2 FQNNGV, per germline. The CDR3 runs to 14 residues. CDR3 sequence: CASSLGRVETEAFF. The DNA of the CDR3 is TGTGCCAGCAGCTTAGGCAGGGTAGAGACTGAAGCTTTCTTT.

This clonotype was seen more than once but under ten times. V and J are TRBV4-1 and TRBJ2-3; D ambiguous. Germline CDR1 is MGHRA and CDR2 is YSYEKL. The CDR3 totals 15 residues. V lost 1 base to trimming and J lost 6 bases, with 14 bases between them. CDR3 region: CASSQGGRTLDTQYF. The CDR3 DNA reads as TGCGCCAGCAGCCAAGGGGGTCGTACGTTGGATACGCAGTATTTT.

The chain combines TRBV20-1 with TRBJ1-2; 7 positions agree with TRBD1. Trimming removed 8 bases from V and 8 bases from J; junction bases left unmatched: 14. Germline CDR1 DFQATT, CDR2 SNEGSKA (reference sequence). The CDR3 consists of 13 residues. CDR3 sequence reads: CSLTSGTEGGYTF. The CDR3 bases are TGCAGTCTTACCTCCGGGACAGAAGGCGGCTACACCTTC.

This clonotype was detected ten times or more. The rearrangement links TRBV7-2 to TRBJ1-3; tentatively, D is TRBD1 (6 bases). The V end lost 2 bases, the J end lost 7 bases, and 9 bases lay between the germline ends. The CDR3 spans 13 residues. Germline-derived CDR1 and CDR2 are SGHTA and FQGNSA. Here the CDR3 reads CASSLSQGNTIYF. In nucleotides, the CDR3 is TGTGCCAGCAGCTTATCGCAGGGGAACACCATATATTTT.

V usage is TRBV28 and J usage is TRBJ2-7; no reliable D call. V gave up 3 bases and J gave up 3 bases, with 12 bases separating them. This CDR3 region has 14 residues. Germline loops: CDR1 MDHEN, CDR2 SYDVKM. The CDR3 DNA follows: TGTGCCAGCAGTTTGCCGGGTTTCGGCTACGAGCAGTACTTC. This translates into CASSLPGFGYEQYF.

This chain links TRBV28 with TRBJ1-1; D ambiguous. V gave up 7 bases and J gave up 0 bases, with 9 bases separating them. Looked up from germline, CDR1 is MDHEN and CDR2 is SYDVKM. The CDR3 loop spans 13 amino acids. CDR3 in DNA: TGTGCCAGCACCAAGGCCCTGAACACTGAAGCTTTCTTT. As protein: CASTKALNTEAFF.

This clonotype was observed at least ten times. This sequence joins TRBV11-1 and TRBJ2-3; D may be TRBD1 or TRBD2 (5 bases each). Between the trimmed V and J ends, which lost 3 bases and 2 bases, there was a span of 12 bases. This CDR3 is built from 15 residues. Germline-derived CDR1 and CDR2 are SGHAT and FQDESV (reference sequence). The CDR3 DNA follows: TGTGCCAGCAGCTTGTTTCGGGACCTCACAGATACGCAGTATTTT. Translating gives CASSLFRDLTDTQYF.

V usage is TRBV7-8 and J usage is TRBJ2-5; 8 nucleotides align to TRBD1. Trimming cost V 5 bases and J 2 bases; bases outside gene matches: 7. Germline values: CDR1 SGHVS, CDR2 FQNEAQ. The CDR3 is 15 amino acids. The CDR3 spells CASSRFRDRQETQYF. DNA for the CDR3: TGTGCCAGCAGCCGTTTCCGGGACAGGCAAGAGACCCAGTACTTC. Looking up the rest from reference TRBV7-8 and TRBJ2-5 gives the full variable domain: GAGVSQSPRYKVAKRGQDVALRCDPISGHVSLFWYQQALGQGPEFLTYFQNEAQLDKSGLPSDRFFAERPEGSVSTLKIQRTQQEDSAVYLCASSRFRDRQETQYFGPGTRLLVL.

This clonotype occurred a few times. The rearrangement joins TRBV18 to TRBJ2-7; D might be TRBD2 (5 bases). CDR3 length: 14 residues. Trimming stripped 5 bases from V and 5 bases from J, with 16 bases between. The germline gives CDR1 KGHSH, CDR2 LQKENI. The CDR3 bases are TGTGCCAGCTCAGGGTCCGCGGAGAGGGACGAGCAGTACTTC. Protein product: CASSGSAERDEQYF.

This clonotype occurred many times. This chain joins TRBV28 and TRBJ1-1; D remains unclear. Trimming shortened V by 1 base and J by 8 bases, and 20 bases separated the two germline ends. The CDR3 consists of 16 residues. Per the germline V gene, CDR1 is MDHEN and CDR2 is SYDVKM. Here the CDR3 reads CASSLYTAQSGAEAFF. In nucleotides, the CDR3 is TGTGCCAGCAGTTTATATACAGCGCAGAGCGGTGCGGAAGCTTTCTTT.

In this sample, this clonotype turned up many times. V is TRBV7-2 and J is TRBJ2-3; 7 bases are a match to TRBD2. Trimming at V came to 1 base and at J to 5 bases, leaving 9 bases not matched to a gene. CDR3 length: 16 residues. The germline V gene has CDR1 SGHTA and CDR2 FQGNSA. CDR3 protein: CASSLGSLADQDTQYF. The CDR3 DNA reads TGTGCCAGCAGCTTAGGGTCTCTAGCGGACCAAGATACGCAGTATTTT.

In its sample, this clonotype was seen a few times. The CDR3, as DNA: TGTGCCAGCAGTTTAGCAGGGGCACGCGAGCAGTACTTC. The encoded protein is CASSLAGAREQYF. The rearrangement uses TRBV27 and TRBJ2-7, with a weak D call TRBD1 (6 bases). Trimming took 2 bases from V and 6 from J, leaving 11 bases between them. The CDR3 runs 13 residues. Germline loops: CDR1 MNHEY, CDR2 SMNVEV (reference sequence).

The V gene is TRBV5-4, the J gene TRBJ2-3; D call uncertain. V was pared by 4 bases and J by 2 bases, with 8 bases between. The CDR3 loop spans 13 amino acids. Germline CDR1 SGHNT, CDR2 YYREEE (reference sequence). The CDR3 loop reads CASSPDLTDTQYF. CDR3 in DNA: TGTGCCAGCAGCCCAGACCTCACAGATACGCAGTATTTT.

As for this clonotype: One end of the junction is discordant with germline, which a read error may explain. The J gene is TRBJ2-2, the V gene TRBV12-5, with D maybe TRBD2 (5 bases). Germline V gives CDR1 LGHNT, CDR2 FRNRAP. The CDR3 has 18 residues. CDR3 DNA sequence: TGTGCTAGTGGTTTGAACGCGCGCCGGGGTTCGTACACCGAGGAGCTGTTTTTT. Translation: CASGLNARRGSYTEELFF.